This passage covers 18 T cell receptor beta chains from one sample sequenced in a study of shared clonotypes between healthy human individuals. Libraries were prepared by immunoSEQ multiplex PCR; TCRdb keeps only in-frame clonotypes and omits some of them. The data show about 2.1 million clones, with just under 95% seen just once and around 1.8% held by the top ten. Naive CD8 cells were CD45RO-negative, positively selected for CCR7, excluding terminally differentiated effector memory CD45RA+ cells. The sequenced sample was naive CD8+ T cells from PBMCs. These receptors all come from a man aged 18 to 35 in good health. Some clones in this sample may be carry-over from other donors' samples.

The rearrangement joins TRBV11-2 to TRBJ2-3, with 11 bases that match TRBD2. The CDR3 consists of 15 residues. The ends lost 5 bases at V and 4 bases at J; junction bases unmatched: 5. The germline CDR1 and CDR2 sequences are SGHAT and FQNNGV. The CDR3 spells CASSVTSGSPDTQYF. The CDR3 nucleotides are TGTGCCAGCAGCGTTACTAGCGGGAGCCCAGATACGCAGTATTTT.

The CDR3 nucleotides are TGTGCCAGCAGGACAGCAGCCTACGAGCAGTACTTC. It yields the protein CASRTAAYEQYF. The chain couples TRBV2 to TRBJ2-7; possible D gene TRBD1, 5 bases. Between the trimmed V and J ends, which lost 6 bases and 2 bases, there was a span of 8 bases. There are 12 residues in the CDR3. Germline values: CDR1 SNHLY, CDR2 FYNNEI.

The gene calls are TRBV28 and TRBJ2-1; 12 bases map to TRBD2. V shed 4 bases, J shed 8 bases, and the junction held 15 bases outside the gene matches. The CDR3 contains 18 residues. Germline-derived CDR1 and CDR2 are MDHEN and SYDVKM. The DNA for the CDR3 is TGTGCCAGCAGTTCCCCCCGTCTGCTAGCGGGAGGGGTAGATGAGCAGTTCTTC. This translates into CASSSPRLLAGGVDEQFF.

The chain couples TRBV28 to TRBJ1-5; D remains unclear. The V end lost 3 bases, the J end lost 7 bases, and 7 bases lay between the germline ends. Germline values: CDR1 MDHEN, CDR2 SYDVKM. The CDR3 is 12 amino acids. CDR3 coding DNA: TGTGCCAGCAGTTTCCCCGAGCAGCCCCAGCATTTT. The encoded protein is CASSFPEQPQHF.

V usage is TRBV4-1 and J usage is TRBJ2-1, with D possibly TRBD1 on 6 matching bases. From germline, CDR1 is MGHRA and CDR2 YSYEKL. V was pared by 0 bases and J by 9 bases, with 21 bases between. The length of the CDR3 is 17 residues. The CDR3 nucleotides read TGCGCCAGCAGCCAAGATAAGGCAGGGGCCGGGGCTCGTGAGCAGTTCTTC. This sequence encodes CASSQDKAGAGAREQFF.

The chain's CDR3 is CASSMRWGQGNEQFF. Here the CDR3 DNA reads TGTGCCAGTAGTATGCGTTGGGGACAGGGCAATGAGCAGTTCTTC. This rearrangement joins TRBV19 to TRBJ2-1, with 9 bases lining up with TRBD1. V was clipped by 3 bases and J by 6 bases; unmatched bases: 6. CDR1 and CDR2 (germline): LNHDA, SQIVND (reference sequence). The CDR3 extends over 15 amino acids.

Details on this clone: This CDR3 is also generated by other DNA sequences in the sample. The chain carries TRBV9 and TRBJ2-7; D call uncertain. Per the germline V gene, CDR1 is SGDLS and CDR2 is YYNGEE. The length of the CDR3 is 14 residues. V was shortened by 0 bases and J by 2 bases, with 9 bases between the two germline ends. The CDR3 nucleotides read TGTGCCAGCAGCGTAGGGTCGGACCCCTACGAGCAGTACTTC. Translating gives CASSVGSDPYEQYF.

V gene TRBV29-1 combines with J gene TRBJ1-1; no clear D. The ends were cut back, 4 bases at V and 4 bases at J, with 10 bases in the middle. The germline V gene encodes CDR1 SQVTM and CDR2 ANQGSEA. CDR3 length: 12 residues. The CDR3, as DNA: TGCAGCGTTGTCACCCTGGGCACTGAAGCTTTCTTT. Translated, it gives CSVVTLGTEAFF. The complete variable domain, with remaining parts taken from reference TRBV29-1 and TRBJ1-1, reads SAVISQKPSRDICQRGTSLTIQCQVDSQVTMMFWYRQQPGQSLTLIATANQGSEATYESGFVIDKFPISRPNLTFSTLTVSNMSPEDSSIYLCSVVTLGTEAFFGQGTRLTVV.

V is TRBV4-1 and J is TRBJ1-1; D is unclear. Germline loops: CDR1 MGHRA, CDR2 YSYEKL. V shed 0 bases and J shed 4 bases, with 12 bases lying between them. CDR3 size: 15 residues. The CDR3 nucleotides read TGCGCCAGCAGCCAAGATTCGGGCAGCCTCACTGAAGCTTTCTTT. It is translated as CASSQDSGSLTEAFF.

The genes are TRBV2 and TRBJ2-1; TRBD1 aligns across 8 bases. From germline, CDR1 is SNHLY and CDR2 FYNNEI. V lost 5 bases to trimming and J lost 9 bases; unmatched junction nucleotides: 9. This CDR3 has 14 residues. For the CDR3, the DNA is TGTGCCAGCAGTCCGACAGGGGATCGTGGTGAGCAGTTCTTC. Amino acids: CASSPTGDRGEQFF.

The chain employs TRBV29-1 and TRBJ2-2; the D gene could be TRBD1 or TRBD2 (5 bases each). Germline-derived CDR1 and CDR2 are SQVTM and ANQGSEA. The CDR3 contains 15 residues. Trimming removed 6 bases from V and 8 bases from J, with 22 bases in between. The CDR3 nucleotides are TGCAGCGTCGATCATCCCGGGACGAAAACTGGGGAGCTGTTTTTT. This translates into CSVDHPGTKTGELFF.

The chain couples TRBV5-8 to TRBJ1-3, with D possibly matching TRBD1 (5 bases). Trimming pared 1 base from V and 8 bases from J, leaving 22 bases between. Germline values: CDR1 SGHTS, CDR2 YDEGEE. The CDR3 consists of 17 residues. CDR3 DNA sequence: TGTGCCAGCAGCTTGCCCTTACGACAGAGGCCTGGGGACACCATATATTTT. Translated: CASSLPLRQRPGDTIYF.

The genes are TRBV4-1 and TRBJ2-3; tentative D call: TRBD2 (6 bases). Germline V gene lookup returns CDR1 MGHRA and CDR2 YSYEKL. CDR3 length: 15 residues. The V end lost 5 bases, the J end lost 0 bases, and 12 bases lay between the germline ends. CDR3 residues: CASSIRLASTDTQYF. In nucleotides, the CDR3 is TGCGCCAGCAGCATACGGCTAGCGAGCACAGATACGCAGTATTTT.

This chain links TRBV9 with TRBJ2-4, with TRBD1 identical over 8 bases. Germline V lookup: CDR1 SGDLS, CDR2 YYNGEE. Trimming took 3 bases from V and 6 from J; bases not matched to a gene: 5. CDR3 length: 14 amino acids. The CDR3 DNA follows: TGTGCCAGCAGCGATCGGACAGGGCGAAACATTCAGTACTTC. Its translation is CASSDRTGRNIQYF. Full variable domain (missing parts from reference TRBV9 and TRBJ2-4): DSGVTQTPKHLITATGQRVTLRCSPRSGDLSVYWYQQSLDQGLQFLIQYYNGEERAKGNILERFSAQQFPDLHSELNLSSLELGDSALYFCASSDRTGRNIQYFGAGTRLSVL.

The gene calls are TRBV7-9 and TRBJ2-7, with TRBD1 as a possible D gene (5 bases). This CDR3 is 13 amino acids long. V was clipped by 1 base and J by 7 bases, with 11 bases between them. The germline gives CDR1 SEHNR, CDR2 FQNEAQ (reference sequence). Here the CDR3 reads CASSLVSGSEQYF. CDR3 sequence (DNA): TGTGCCAGCAGCTTAGTCTCAGGGTCAGAGCAGTACTTC.

The CDR3 loop reads CASSFGTGTYEQYF. The CDR3 coding sequence is TGTGCCAGCAGCTTCGGGACAGGGACTTACGAGCAGTACTTC. The chain couples TRBV7-9 to TRBJ2-7; TRBD1 matches 9 bases. V was pared by 3 bases and J by 4 bases, with 4 bases of the junction left unmatched. The CDR3 totals 14 residues. Germline-derived CDR1 and CDR2 are SEHNR and FQNEAQ (reference sequence).

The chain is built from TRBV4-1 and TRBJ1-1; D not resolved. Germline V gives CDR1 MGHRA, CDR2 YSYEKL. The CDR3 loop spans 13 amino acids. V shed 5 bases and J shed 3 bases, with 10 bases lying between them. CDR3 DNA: TGCGCCAGCAGCAGGACCATATACACTGAAGCTTTCTTT. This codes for CASSRTIYTEAFF.

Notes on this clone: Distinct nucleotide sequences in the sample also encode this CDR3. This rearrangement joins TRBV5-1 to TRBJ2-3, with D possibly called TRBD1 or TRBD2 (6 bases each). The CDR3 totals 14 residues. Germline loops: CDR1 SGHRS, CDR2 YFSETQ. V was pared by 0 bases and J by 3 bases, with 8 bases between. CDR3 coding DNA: TGCGCCAGCAGCTTGGGAGGGGGGACAGATACGCAGTATTTT. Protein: CASSLGGGTDTQYF.